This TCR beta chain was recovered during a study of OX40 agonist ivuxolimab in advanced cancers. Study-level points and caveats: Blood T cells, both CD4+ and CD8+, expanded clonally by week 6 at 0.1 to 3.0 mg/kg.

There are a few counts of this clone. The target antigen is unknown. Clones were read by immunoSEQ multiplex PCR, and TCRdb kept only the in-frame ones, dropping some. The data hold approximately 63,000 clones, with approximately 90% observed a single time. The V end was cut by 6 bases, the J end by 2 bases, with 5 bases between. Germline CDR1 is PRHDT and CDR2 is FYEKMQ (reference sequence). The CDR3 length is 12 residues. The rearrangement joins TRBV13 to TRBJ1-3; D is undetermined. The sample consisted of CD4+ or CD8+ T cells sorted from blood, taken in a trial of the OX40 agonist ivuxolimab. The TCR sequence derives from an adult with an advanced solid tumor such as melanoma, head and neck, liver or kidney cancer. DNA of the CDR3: TGTGCCAGCAGGGCAGCTGGAAACACCATATATTTT. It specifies CASRAAGNTIYF.